A selection of T cell receptor beta chains follows, all from one sample in a study of cytomegalovirus exposure and HLA in healthy donors. Sequenced by immunoSEQ multiplex PCR; TCRdb stores in-frame clones only, minus some. This sample yields 250,000 to 400,000 clones, of which roughly 90% are seen a single time; approximately 0.95% belongs to the top ten. The specimen was PBMCs. All receptors come from a young man in good health and CMV-seronegative. The CDR3 runs from the conserved cysteine through the conserved F or W. D genes are given only for firm matches. Not every row has a clone size; where given, it reads once, few, many or a size class.

J gene,clone size,V gene,D gene,CDR3 protein,CDR3 DNA
TRBJ2-7,-,TRBV6-6,-,CASSAYREQYF,TGTGCCAGCAGTGCGTACAGGGAGCAGTACTTC
TRBJ1-2,-,TRBV5-8,-,CASSPEGIRLLNYGYTF,TGTGCCAGCAGCCCGGAGGGGATTAGACTTCTTAACTATGGCTACACCTTC
TRBJ2-2,-,TRBV5-6,-,CASSLVSGGELFF,TGTGCCAGCAGCTTAGTGTCGGGCGGGGAGCTGTTTTTT
TRBJ2-4,-,TRBV5-4,-,CASSVDLRDKNIQYF,TGTGCCAGCAGCGTGGACCTACGGGACAAAAACATTCAGTACTTC
TRBJ1-6,-,TRBV28,-,CASTRGGQGSPLHF,TGTGCCAGCACCCGCGGGGGGCAAGGCTCACCCCTCCACTTT
TRBJ2-4,-,TRBV6-1,TRBD1,CASSEGTGDRKNIQYF,TGTGCCAGCAGTGAAGGGACAGGGGATCGCAAAAACATTCAGTACTTC
TRBJ2-3,-,TRBV7-2,TRBD1,CASSLPGQGADTQYF,TGTGCCAGCAGCCTACCGGGACAGGGAGCAGATACGCAGTATTTT
TRBJ2-3,-,TRBV7-9,-,CASSQEVATDTQYF,TGTGCCAGCTCCCAAGAGGTGGCCACAGATACGCAGTATTTT
TRBJ1-6,few,TRBV5-6,-,CASRITPNSPLHF,TGTGCCAGCAGGATCACACCTAATTCACCCCTCCACTTT
TRBJ2-1,-,TRBV18,-,CASSPTGDSYNEQFF,TGTGCCAGCTCACCTACGGGGGACTCCTACAATGAGCAGTTCTTC
TRBJ2-3,-,TRBV5-1,-,CASSSLSTDTQYF,TGCGCCAGCAGCTCACTTAGCACAGATACGCAGTATTTT
TRBJ1-6,-,TRBV19,-,CASSIDLGRGNSPLHF,TGTGCCAGTAGTATAGATCTTGGCAGGGGAAATTCACCCCTCCACTTT
TRBJ2-7,-,TRBV2,-,CASRVELLLYEQYF,TGTGCCAGCAGAGTAGAACTGCTATTGTACGAGCAGTACTTC
TRBJ2-2,-,TRBV4-3,-,CASSQDRASTGELFF,TGCGCCAGCAGCCAAGACAGGGCCAGTACCGGGGAGCTGTTTTTT
TRBJ1-6,-,TRBV2,-,CASMGADNSPLHF,TGTGCCAGCATGGGGGCAGATAATTCACCCCTCCACTTT
TRBJ1-1,-,TRBV11-2,-,CASSLVGAKWANTEAFF,TGTGCCAGCAGCTTGGTGGGGGCGAAATGGGCTAACACTGAAGCTTTCTTT